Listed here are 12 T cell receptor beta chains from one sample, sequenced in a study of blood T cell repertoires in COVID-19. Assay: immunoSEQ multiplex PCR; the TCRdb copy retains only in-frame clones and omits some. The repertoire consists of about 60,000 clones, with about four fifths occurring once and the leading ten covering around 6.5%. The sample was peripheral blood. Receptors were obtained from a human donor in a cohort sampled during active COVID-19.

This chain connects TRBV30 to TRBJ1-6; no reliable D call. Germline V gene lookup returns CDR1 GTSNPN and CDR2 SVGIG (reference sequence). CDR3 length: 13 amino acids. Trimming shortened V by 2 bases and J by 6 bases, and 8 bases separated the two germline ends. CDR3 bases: TGTGCCTGGAGTTTACGGGGTAATTCACCCCTCCACTTT. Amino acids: CAWSLRGNSPLHF.

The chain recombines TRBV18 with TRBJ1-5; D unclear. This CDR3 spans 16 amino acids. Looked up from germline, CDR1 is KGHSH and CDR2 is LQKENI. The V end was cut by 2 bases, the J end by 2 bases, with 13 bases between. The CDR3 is CASSPWAGNGNQPQHF. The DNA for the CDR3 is TGTGCCAGCTCACCATGGGCGGGGAACGGCAATCAGCCCCAGCATTTT.

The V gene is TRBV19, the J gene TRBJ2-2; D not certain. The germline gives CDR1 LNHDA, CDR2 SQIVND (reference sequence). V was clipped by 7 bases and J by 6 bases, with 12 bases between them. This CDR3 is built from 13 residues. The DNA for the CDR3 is TGTGCCAGTACTCCCCAGGTCTCCGGGGAGCTGTTTTTT. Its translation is CASTPQVSGELFF.

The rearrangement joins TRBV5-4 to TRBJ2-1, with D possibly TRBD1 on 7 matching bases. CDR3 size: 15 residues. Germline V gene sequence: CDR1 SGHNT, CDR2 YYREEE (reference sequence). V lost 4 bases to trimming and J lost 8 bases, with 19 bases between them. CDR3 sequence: CASSAEGAWYDEQFF. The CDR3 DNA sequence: TGTGCCAGCAGCGCGGAGGGGGCGTGGTACGATGAGCAGTTCTTC.

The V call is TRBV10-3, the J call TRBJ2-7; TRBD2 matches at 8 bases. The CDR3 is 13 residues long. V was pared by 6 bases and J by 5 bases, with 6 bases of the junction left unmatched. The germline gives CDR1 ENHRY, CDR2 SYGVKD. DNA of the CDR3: TGTGCCATCAGAGATAGCGGGACCCACGAGCAGTACTTC. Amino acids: CAIRDSGTHEQYF.

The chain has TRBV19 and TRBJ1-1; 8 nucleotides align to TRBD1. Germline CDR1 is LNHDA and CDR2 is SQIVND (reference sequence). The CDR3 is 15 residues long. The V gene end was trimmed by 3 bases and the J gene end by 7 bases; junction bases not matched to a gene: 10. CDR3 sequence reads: CASSMISGGANEAFF. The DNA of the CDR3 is TGTGCCAGTAGTATGATTTCAGGGGGCGCAAATGAAGCTTTCTTT.

The CDR3 DNA follows: TGTGCCAGTAGTGGCGGGACCTATGGCTACACCTTC. Encoded protein: CASSGGTYGYTF. V usage is TRBV19 and J usage is TRBJ1-2; TRBD1 is a possible D gene (5 bases). Between the trimmed V and J ends, which lost 5 bases and 4 bases, there was a span of 8 bases. CDR3 length: 12 residues. The germline CDR1 and CDR2 sequences are LNHDA and SQIVND (reference sequence).

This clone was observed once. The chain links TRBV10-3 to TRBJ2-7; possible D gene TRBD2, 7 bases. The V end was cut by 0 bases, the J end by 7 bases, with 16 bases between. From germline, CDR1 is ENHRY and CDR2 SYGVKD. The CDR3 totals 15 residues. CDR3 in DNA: TGTGCCATCAGTGAGTCGGCAGGGGAGGGTGGGGAGCAGTACTTC. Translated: CAISESAGEGGEQYF.

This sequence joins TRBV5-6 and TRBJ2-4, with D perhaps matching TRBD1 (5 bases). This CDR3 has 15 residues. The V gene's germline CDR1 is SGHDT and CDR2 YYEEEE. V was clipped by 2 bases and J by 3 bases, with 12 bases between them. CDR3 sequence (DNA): TGTGCCAGCAGCTTTTCAGGGATGGTCAAAAACATTCAGTACTTC. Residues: CASSFSGMVKNIQYF.

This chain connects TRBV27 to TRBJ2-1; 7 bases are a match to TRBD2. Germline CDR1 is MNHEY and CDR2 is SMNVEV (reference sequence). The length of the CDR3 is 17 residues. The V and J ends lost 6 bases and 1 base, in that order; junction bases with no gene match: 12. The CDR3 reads CASRDGAGLISYNEQFF. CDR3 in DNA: TGTGCCAGCAGGGATGGAGCGGGGTTAATATCCTACAATGAGCAGTTCTTC.

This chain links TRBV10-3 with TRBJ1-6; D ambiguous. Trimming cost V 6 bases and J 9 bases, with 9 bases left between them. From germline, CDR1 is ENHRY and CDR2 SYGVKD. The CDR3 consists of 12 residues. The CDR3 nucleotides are TGTGCCATCAGGAGTGGCGGTTCACCCCTCCACTTT. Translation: CAIRSGGSPLHF.

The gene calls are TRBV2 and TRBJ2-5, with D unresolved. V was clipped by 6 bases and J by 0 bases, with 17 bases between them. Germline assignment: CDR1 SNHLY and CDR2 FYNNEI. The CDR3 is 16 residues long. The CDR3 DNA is TGTGCCAGCAGCCGAGGAGAGGCCCGGTACCAAGAGACCCAGTACTTC. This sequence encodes CASSRGEARYQETQYF. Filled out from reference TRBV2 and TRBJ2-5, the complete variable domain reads EPEVTQTPSHQVTQMGQEVILRCVPISNHLYFYWYRQILGQKVEFLVSFYNNEISEKSEIFDDQFSVERPDGSNFTLKIRSTKLEDSAMYFCASSRGEARYQETQYFGPGTRLLVL.